These T cell receptor beta chains were read from a single sample in a study of identical twins. TCRdb re-derived calls from the 5' RACE reads in MiXCR, one entry per CDR3 protein. The table includes hundreds of thousands of distinct CDR3 sequences, less than 9% detected once. These records were also assigned to another study, of yellow fever vaccine responses in identical twins.

The sequenced material came from memory (CD45RO+) T cells sorted from blood. The receptors were sampled from a woman aged 18-35 years in good health. Both conserved end residues are part of each CDR3. D genes are given only for firm matches. Size values are once, few and many counts, or a class for expanded clones, and some rows have none.

v_gene	j_gene	d_gene	len	abundance	CDR3aa	CDR3nt
TRBV11-2	TRBJ1-2	.	15	few	CASSFRRVADYGYTF	TGTGCCAGCAGCTTTCGGCGTGTGGCGGACTATGGCTACACCTTC
TRBV28	TRBJ2-3	.	15	many	CASTRNGLGGDTQYF	TGTGCCAGCACTCGAAACGGACTAGGGGGGGATACGCAGTATTTT
TRBV11-2	TRBJ2-2	TRBD2	18	.	CASSLLASGTTNTGELFF	TGTGCCAGCAGCTTATTAGCTAGCGGGACTACGAACACCGGGGAGCTGTTTTTT
TRBV6-5	TRBJ2-1	TRBD1	15	many	CASSYRDRVYNEQFF	TGTGCCAGCAGTTACAGGGACAGGGTCTACAATGAGCAGTTCTTC
TRBV21-1	TRBJ2-7	.	14	many	CASSKGQGADEQYF	TGTGCCAGCAGCAAAGGGCAGGGGGCCGACGAGCAGTACTTC
TRBV3-1	TRBJ1-2	TRBD1	15	few	CASSQGTVQNYGYTF	TGTGCCAGCAGCCAGGGGACAGTTCAGAACTATGGCTACACCTTC
TRBV6-1	TRBJ2-3	.	17	few	CASSERPGHPPSDTQYF	TGTGCCAGCAGTGAACGCCCGGGACACCCACCTTCAGATACGCAGTATTTT
TRBV6-5	TRBJ2-5	.	14	few	CASSYSRSEETQYF	TGTGCCAGCAGTTACTCGCGGTCGGAGGAGACCCAGTACTTC
TRBV5-1	TRBJ2-1	.	14	many	CASSLDERNNEQFF	TGCGCCAGCAGCTTGGACGAACGAAACAATGAGCAGTTCTTC
TRBV11-1	TRBJ1-4	.	18	few	CASSFVQGIVLTNEKLFF	TGTGCCAGCAGCTTCGTCCAGGGGATAGTTTTAACTAATGAAAAACTGTTTTTT
TRBV7-8	TRBJ2-1	TRBD2	18	.	CASSLDSLAVSSYNEQFF	TGTGCCAGCAGCTTAGACTCCCTAGCGGTAAGCTCCTACAATGAGCAGTTCTTC
TRBV6-2/TRBV6-3	TRBJ1-5	TRBD1	13	many	CASSRDRIGPQHF	TGTGCCAGCAGCAGGGACAGGATTGGGCCCCAGCATTTT
TRBV4-2	TRBJ2-6	.	16	few	CASSQDGSSGANVLTF	TGTGCCAGCAGCCAAGATGGGAGCTCTGGGGCCAACGTCCTGACTTTC
TRBV4-1	TRBJ2-4	.	18	few	CASSQDRGPGLAKNIQYF	TGCGCCAGCAGCCAAGATCGGGGTCCGGGCCTAGCCAAAAACATTCAGTACTTC
TRBV7-9	TRBJ2-7	.	14	few	CASSSSDTPYEQYF	TGTGCCAGCAGCTCATCGGACACACCCTACGAGCAGTACTTC
TRBV7-2	TRBJ2-2	TRBD2	16	.	CASSPQAGGNTGELFF	TGTGCCAGCAGCCCACAGGCGGGAGGCAACACCGGGGAGCTGTTTTTT
TRBV6-1	TRBJ2-2	.	14	.	CASSPAWIAGELFF	TGTGCCAGCAGCCCAGCGTGGATCGCCGGGGAGCTGTTTTTT
TRBV20-1	TRBJ2-1	.	14	many	CSASWAGANNEQFF	TGCAGTGCTAGCTGGGCGGGGGCTAACAATGAGCAGTTCTTC
TRBV2	TRBJ2-3	TRBD1	14	.	CASKTGGGTDTQYF	TGTGCCAGCAAAACAGGGGGCGGCACAGATACGCAGTATTTT
TRBV6-1	TRBJ1-2	.	16	.	CASSEQWGPQTYGYTF	TGTGCCAGCAGTGAGCAGTGGGGACCCCAGACCTACGGCTACACCTTC
TRBV12-3/TRBV12-4	TRBJ1-2	TRBD1	12	many	CASSLPGTGETF	TGTGCCAGCAGTTTACCCGGGACAGGGGAAACCTTC
TRBV5-6	TRBJ2-5	.	14	few	CASSNTRGLETQYF	TGTGCCAGTTCCAACACAAGGGGCTTGGAGACCCAGTACTTC
TRBV29-1	TRBJ2-2	.	13	many	CSGSGLVTGELFF	TGCAGCGGCAGTGGTCTAGTCACCGGGGAGCTGTTTTTT
TRBV29-1	TRBJ2-7	TRBD2	13	many	CSVGSGGGYEQYF	TGCAGCGTTGGTTCGGGAGGGGGCTACGAGCAGTACTTC
TRBV28	TRBJ2-2	.	16	.	CASSPHGTANTGELFF	TGTGCCAGCAGCCCCCACGGGACCGCGAACACCGGGGAGCTGTTTTTT
TRBV11-2	TRBJ2-1	TRBD2	15	.	CASTRGAGGYNEQFF	TGTGCCAGCACCCGGGGGGCGGGAGGCTACAATGAGCAGTTCTTC
TRBV5-1	TRBJ2-2	.	15	many	CASSYSQGDTGELFF	TGCGCCAGCAGCTATTCGCAGGGTGACACCGGGGAGCTGTTTTTT
TRBV25-1	TRBJ2-4	.	17	few	CASSESTGNPTKNIQYF	TGTGCCAGCAGTGAAAGCACAGGGAACCCTACAAAAAACATTCAGTACTTC